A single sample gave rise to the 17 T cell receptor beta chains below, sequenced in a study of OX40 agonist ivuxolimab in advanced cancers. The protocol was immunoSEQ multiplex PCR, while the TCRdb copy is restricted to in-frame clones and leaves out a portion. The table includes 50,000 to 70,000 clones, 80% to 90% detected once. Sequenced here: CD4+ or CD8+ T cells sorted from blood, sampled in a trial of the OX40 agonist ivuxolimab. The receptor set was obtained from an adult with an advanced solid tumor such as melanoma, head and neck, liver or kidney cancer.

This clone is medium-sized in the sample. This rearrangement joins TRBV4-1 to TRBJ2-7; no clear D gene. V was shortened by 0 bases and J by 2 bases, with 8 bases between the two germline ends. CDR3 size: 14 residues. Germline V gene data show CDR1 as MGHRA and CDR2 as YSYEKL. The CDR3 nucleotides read TGCGCCAGCAGCCAAGACCCCGGCACCTACGAGCAGTACTTC. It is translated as CASSQDPGTYEQYF.

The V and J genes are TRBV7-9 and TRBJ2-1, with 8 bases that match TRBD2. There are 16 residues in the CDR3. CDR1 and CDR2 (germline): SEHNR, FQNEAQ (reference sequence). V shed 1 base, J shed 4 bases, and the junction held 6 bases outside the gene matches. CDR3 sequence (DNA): TGTGCCAGCAGCTTAGTTCCTAGCGGGCTTTACAATGAGCAGTTCTTC. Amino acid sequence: CASSLVPSGLYNEQFF.

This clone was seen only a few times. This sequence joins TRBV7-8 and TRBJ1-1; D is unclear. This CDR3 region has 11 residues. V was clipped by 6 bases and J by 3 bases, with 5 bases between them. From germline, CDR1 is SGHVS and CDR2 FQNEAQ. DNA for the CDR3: TGTGCCAGCAGAATCGACACTGAAGCTTTCTTT. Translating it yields CASRIDTEAFF.

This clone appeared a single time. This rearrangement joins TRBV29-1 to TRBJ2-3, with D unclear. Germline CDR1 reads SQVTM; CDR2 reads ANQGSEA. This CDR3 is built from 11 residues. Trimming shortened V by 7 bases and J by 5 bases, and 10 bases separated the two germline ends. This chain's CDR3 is CSGLGLDTQYF. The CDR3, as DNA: TGCAGCGGCCTAGGGTTAGATACGCAGTATTTT.

The CDR3 here is CASSAPSSDEQFF. CDR3 DNA: TGTGCCAGCAGCGCCCCTTCTAGCGATGAGCAGTTCTTC. The chain recombines TRBV5-5 with TRBJ2-1; TRBD2 might be the D (6 bases). Trimming shortened V by 4 bases and J by 8 bases, and 13 bases separated the two germline ends. The CDR3 totals 13 residues. The germline V gene has CDR1 SGHKS and CDR2 YYEKEE (reference sequence).

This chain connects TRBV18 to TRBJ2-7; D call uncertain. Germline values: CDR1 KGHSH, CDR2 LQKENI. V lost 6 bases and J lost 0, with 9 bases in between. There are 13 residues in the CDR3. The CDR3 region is CASSEENSYEQYF. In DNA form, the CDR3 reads TGTGCCAGCTCCGAAGAAAACTCCTACGAGCAGTACTTC.

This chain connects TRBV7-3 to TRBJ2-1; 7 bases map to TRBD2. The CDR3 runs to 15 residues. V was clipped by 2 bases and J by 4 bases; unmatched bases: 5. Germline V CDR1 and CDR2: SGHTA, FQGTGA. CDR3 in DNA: TGTGCCAGCAGCTTAGGGAGGGCCATGTACAATGAGCAGTTCTTC. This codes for CASSLGRAMYNEQFF.

CDR3 sequence (DNA): TGTGCCAGCAGCTTAGTAGGTGAAGCTTTCTTT. This encodes CASSLVGEAFF. This chain uses TRBV7-8 with TRBJ1-1; D uncertain. The CDR3 totals 11 residues. V lost 1 base and J lost 7, with 4 bases in between. The germline CDR1 and CDR2 sequences are SGHVS and FQNEAQ.

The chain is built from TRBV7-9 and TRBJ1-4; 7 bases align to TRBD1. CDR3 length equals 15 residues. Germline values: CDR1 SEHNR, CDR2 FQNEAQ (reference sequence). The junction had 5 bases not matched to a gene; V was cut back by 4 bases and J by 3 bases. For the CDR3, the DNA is TGTGCCAGCAGCTCCCGACAGGGAGCTAATGAAAAACTGTTTTTT. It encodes CASSSRQGANEKLFF.

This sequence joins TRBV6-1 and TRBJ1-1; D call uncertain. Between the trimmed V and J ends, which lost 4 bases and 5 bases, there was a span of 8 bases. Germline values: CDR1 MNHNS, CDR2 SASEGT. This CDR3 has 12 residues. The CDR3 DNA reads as TGTGCCAGCAGTGTACTCGGGACTGAAGCTTTCTTT. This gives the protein CASSVLGTEAFF.

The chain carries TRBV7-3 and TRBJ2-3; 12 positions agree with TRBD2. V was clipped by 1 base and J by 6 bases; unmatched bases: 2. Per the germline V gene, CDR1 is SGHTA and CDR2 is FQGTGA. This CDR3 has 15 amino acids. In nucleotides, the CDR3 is TGTGCCAGCAGCTTAAGGACTAGCGGGGTTGATACGCAGTATTTT. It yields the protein CASSLRTSGVDTQYF.

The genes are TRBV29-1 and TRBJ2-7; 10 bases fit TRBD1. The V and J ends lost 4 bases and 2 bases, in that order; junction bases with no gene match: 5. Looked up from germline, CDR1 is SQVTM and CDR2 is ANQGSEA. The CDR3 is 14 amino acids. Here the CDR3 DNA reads TGCAGCGTTGTGTCGGACAGGGGGACCTACGAGCAGTACTTC. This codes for CSVVSDRGTYEQYF.

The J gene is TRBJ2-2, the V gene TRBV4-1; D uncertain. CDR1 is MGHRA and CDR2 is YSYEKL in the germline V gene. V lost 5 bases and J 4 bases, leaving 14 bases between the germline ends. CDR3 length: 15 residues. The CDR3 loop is CASSENLGSTGELFF. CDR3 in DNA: TGCGCCAGCAGCGAGAACCTAGGATCCACCGGGGAGCTGTTTTTT.

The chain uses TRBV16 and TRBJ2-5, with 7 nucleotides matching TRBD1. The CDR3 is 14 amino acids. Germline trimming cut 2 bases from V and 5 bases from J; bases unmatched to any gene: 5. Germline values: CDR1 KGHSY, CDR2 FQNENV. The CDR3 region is CASSQTGVGETQYF. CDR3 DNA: TGTGCCAGCAGCCAAACAGGGGTCGGGGAGACCCAGTACTTC.

The CDR3 DNA is TGCGCCAGCAGAGAATACGGAGGGCCCTACGAGCAGTACTTC. Its protein is CASREYGGPYEQYF. This chain uses TRBV5-1 with TRBJ2-7, with D perhaps TRBD2 (6 bases). CDR1 is SGHRS and CDR2 is YFSETQ in the germline V gene. This CDR3 is 14 amino acids long. Trimming left V 5 bases short and J 2 bases short, with 14 bases between. The full variable domain, with the rest looked up from reference TRBV5-1 and TRBJ2-7, is KAGVTQTPRYLIKTRGQQVTLSCSPISGHRSVSWYQQTPGQGLQFLFEYFSETQRNKGNFPGRFSGRQFSNSRSEMNVSTLELGDSALYLCASREYGGPYEQYFGPGTRLTVT.

The CDR3 region has the DNA TGTGCCAGTGCCCTCACGGACAGGGGGGTGAACACTGAAGCTTTCTTT. This sequence encodes CASALTDRGVNTEAFF. The J gene is TRBJ1-1, the V gene TRBV19; 10 bases are a match to TRBD1. V shed 8 bases, J shed 0 bases, and the junction held 9 bases outside the gene matches. The V gene's germline CDR1 is LNHDA and CDR2 SQIVND (reference sequence). This CDR3 contains 16 residues.

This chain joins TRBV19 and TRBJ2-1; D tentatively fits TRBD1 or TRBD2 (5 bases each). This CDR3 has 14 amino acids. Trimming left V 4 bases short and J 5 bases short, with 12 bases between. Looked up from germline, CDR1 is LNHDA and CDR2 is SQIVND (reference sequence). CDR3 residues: CASSTGTLDNEQFF. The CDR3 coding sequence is TGTGCCAGTAGTACCGGGACGCTGGACAATGAGCAGTTCTTC. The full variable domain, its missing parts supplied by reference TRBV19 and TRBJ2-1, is DGGITQSPKYLFRKEGQNVTLSCEQNLNHDAMYWYRQDPGQGLRLIYYSQIVNDFQKGDIAEGYSVSREKKESFPLTVTSAQKNPTAFYLCASSTGTLDNEQFFGPGTRLTVL.